The 3 T cell receptor beta chains below were found in one sample sequenced in a study of Graves' ophthalmopathy and Graves' hyperthyroidism. Amplifying from RNA transcripts, the study obtained TCR beta CDR3 regions. HTBI primers primed a first-round RT-PCR, and a second-round multiplex PCR followed. MiXCR, run by TCRdb on the multiplex PCR reads, gives a single entry per CDR3 protein. The data hold over 650,000 distinct CDR3 sequences, with 35% to 50% observed a single time. The source material was peripheral blood. These receptors all stem from an adult man with Graves' ophthalmopathy.

This clonotype was recorded a few times. The V gene is TRBV6-6, the J gene TRBJ2-2, with D possibly being TRBD1 (6 bases). The ends were cut back, 6 bases at V and 2 bases at J, with 19 bases in the middle. The CDR3 contains 17 residues. The V gene's germline CDR1 is MNHNY and CDR2 SVGAGI (reference sequence). CDR3 nucleotide sequence: TGTGCCAGCAGCCAACAAGGTGGGACACCAAACACCGGGGAGCTGTTTTTT. It specifies CASSQQGGTPNTGELFF.

The chain is built from TRBV14 and TRBJ1-2, with TRBD1 identical over 8 bases. The germline CDR1 and CDR2 sequences are SGHDN and FVKESK. J lost 8 bases, V lost 7 bases, and 6 bases had no gene match. The CDR3 length is 12 residues. The CDR3 reads CASTRTGFGYTF. CDR3 nucleotides: TGTGCCAGCACCCGGACAGGGTTCGGCTACACCTTC. Full variable domain (outside the CDR3, taken from reference TRBV14 and TRBJ1-2): EAGVTQFPSHSVIEKGQTVTLRCDPISGHDNLYWYRRVMGKEIKFLLHFVKESKQDESGMPNNRFLAERTGGTYSTLKVQPAELEDSGVYFCASTRTGFGYTFGSGTRLTVV.

The chain combines TRBV15 with TRBJ1-3; no clear D. The CDR3 has 15 amino acids. Germline V lookup: CDR1 LNHNV, CDR2 YYDKDF (reference sequence). V shed 3 bases and J shed 2 bases, with 11 bases lying between them. The CDR3, as DNA: TGTGCCACCAGCAGTGCCGCATACCCTGGAAACACCATATATTTT. Encoded protein: CATSSAAYPGNTIYF.